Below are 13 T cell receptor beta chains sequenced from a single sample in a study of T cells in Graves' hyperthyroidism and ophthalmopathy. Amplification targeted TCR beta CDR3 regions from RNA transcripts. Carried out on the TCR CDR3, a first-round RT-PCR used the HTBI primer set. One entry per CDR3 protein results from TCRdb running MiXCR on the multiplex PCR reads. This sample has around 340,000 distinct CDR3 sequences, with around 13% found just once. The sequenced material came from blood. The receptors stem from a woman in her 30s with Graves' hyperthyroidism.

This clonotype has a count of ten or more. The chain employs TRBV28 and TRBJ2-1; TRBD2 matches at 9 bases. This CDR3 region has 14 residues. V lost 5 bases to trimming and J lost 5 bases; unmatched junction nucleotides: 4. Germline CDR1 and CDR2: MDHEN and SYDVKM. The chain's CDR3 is CASSSSGGHNEQFF. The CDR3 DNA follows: TGTGCCAGCAGTAGTAGCGGGGGCCACAATGAGCAGTTCTTC.

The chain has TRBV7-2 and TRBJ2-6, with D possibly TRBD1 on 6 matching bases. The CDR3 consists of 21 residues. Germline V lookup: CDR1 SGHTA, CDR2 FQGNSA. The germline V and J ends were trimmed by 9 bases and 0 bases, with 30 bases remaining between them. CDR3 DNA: TGTGCCAGAGGCCTGACGGGGTATGAGACAGGCGTACTCTCTGGGGCCAACGTCCTGACTTTC. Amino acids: CARGLTGYETGVLSGANVLTF.

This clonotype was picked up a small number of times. In DNA form, the CDR3 reads TGTGCCAGCAGCTTTCGGCAGGGGGAAGCTTTCTTT. It yields the protein CASSFRQGEAFF. This sequence joins TRBV5-5 and TRBJ1-1; tentative D call: TRBD1 (6 bases). Germline CDR1 and CDR2: SGHKS and YYEKEE (reference sequence). This CDR3 has 12 amino acids. V was clipped by 2 bases and J by 8 bases, with 10 bases between them.

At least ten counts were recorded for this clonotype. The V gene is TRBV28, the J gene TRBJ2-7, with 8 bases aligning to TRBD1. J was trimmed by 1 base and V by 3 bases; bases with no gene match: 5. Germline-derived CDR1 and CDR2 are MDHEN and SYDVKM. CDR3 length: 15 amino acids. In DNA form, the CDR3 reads TGTGCCAGCAGTTTGACAGGGGCGAGGTCCTACGAGCAGTACTTC. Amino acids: CASSLTGARSYEQYF. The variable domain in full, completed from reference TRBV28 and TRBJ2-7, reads DVKVTQSSRYLVKRTGEKVFLECVQDMDHENMFWYRQDPGLGLRLIYFSYDVKMKEKGDIPEGYSVSREKKERFSLILESASTNQTSMYLCASSLTGARSYEQYFGPGTRLTVT.

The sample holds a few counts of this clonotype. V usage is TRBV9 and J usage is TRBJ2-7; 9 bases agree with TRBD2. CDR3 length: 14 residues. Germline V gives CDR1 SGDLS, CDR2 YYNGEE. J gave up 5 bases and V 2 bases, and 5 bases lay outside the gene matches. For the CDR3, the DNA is TGTGCCAGCAGCGTGGGCGGGAGGGCCCACGAGCAGTACTTC. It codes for CASSVGGRAHEQYF.

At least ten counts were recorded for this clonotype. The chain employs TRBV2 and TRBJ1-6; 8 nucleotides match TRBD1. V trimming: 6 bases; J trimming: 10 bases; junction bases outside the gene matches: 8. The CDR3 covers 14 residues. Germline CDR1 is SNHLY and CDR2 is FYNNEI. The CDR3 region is CASSTDRGLSPLHF. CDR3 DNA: TGTGCCAGCAGCACCGACAGGGGATTATCACCCCTCCACTTT.

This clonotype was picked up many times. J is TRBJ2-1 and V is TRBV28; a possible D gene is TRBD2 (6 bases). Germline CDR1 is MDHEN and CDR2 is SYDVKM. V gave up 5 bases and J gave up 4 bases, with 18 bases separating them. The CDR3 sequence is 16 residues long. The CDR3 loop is CASSPVGGGGYNEQFF. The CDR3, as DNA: TGTGCCAGCAGTCCCGTTGGGGGAGGAGGTTACAATGAGCAGTTCTTC.

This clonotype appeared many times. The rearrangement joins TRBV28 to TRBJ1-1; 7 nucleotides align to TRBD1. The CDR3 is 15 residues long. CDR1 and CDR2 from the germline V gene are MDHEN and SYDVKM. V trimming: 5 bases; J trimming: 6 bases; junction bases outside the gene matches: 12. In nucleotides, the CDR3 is TGTGCCAGCAGTCGGTACAGGGGAGGAGTTTCTGAAGCTTTCTTT. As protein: CASSRYRGGVSEAFF.

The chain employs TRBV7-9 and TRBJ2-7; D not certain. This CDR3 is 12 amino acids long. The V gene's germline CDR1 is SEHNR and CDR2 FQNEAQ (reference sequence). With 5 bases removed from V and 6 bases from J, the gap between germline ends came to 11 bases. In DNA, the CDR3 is TGTGCCAGCAGCCTCACCCTCTCCGAGCAGTACTTC. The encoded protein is CASSLTLSEQYF.

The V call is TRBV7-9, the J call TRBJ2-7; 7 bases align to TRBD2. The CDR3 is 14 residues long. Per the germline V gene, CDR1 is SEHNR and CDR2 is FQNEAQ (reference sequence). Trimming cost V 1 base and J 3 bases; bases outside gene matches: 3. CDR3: CASSLGGSVYEQYF. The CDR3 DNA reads TGTGCCAGCAGCTTAGGCGGGAGTGTCTACGAGCAGTACTTC. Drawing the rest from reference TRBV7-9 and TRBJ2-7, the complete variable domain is DTGVSQNPRHKITKRGQNVTFRCDPISEHNRLYWYRQTLGQGPEFLTYFQNEAQLEKSRLLSDRFSAERPKGSFSTLEIQRTEQGDSAMYLCASSLGGSVYEQYFGPGTRLTVT.

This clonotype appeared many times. CDR3 in DNA: TGTGCCACCGTGACAGGAAGCTCCTACAATGAGCAGTTCTTC. Amino acid sequence: CATVTGSSYNEQFF. The V and J genes are TRBV28 and TRBJ2-1; possible D gene TRBD1, 6 bases. Germline lookup yields CDR1 MDHEN and CDR2 SYDVKM. This CDR3 spans 14 amino acids. Trimming cost V 10 bases and J 0 bases, with 13 bases left between them.

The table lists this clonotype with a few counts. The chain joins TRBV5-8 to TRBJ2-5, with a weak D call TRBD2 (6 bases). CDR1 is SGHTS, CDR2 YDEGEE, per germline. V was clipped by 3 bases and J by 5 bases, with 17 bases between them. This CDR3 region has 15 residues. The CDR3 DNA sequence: TGTGCCAGCAGCTCCGGGGGTATGGCGAGGGAGACCCAGTACTTC. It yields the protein CASSSGGMARETQYF.

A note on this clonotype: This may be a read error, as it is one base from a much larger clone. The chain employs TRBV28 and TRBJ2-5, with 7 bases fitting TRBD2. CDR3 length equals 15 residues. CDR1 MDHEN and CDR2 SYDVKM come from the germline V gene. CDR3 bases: TGTGCCAGCAGTCCAGCGGGGACGTACCAAGAGACCCAGCACTTC. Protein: CASSPAGTYQETQHF.